This TCR beta chain is drawn from a study of T cell responses to AZD1222 COVID-19 vaccine. The assay was immunoSEQ multiplex PCR, and TCRdb's table has in-frame clones only and misses some. The sample holds 40,000 to 45,000 clones, 83% seen once. The CDR3 is 17 residues long. Germline V gene lookup returns CDR1 MDHEN and CDR2 SYDVKM. The V gene lost 11 bases and the J gene lost 0 bases, with 23 bases spanning the gap. The input for sequencing was peripheral blood, taken on day 0 of AZD1222 vaccination. This chain joins TRBV28 and TRBJ1-3, with a possible D match to TRBD1 (5 bases). The clonotype originates from an adult in good health. The CDR3 is CASTGSWGLDSGNTIYF. Here the CDR3 DNA reads TGTGCCTCCACGGGTAGTTGGGGGTTGGACTCTGGAAACACCATATATTTT.